Given below is one T cell receptor beta chain in context. The data stem from a study of T cells in Graves' hyperthyroidism and ophthalmopathy. In the study overall: The blood sample was taken at first diagnosis, before treatment began.

Amplified regions were TCR beta CDR3 sequences from RNA transcripts. In the first-round RT-PCR of the TCR CDR3, the HTBI primer set was used. TCRdb re-derived calls from the multiplex PCR reads in MiXCR, one entry per CDR3 protein. The sample has 92,000 or so distinct CDR3 sequences; under 65% are singletons. The ends lost 3 bases at V and 9 bases at J; junction bases unmatched: 5. Looked up from germline, CDR1 is ENHRY and CDR2 is SYGVKD. CDR3 length: 14 amino acids. Newly diagnosed hyperthyroidism, duration under 2 months, in patients aged 18 to 65. The diagnoses drew upon clinical symptoms, serum thyroxine and TRAb, thyroid ultrasound and orbital computed tomography.

The sample taken for sequencing was blood. The J gene is TRBJ1-6, the V gene TRBV10-3, with TRBD1 identical over 7 bases. The source of this sequence is a woman between 40 and 50 years old with Graves' hyperthyroidism. CDR3 sequence: CAISERQGFSPLHF. The CDR3 DNA reads as TGTGCCATCAGTGAACGACAGGGCTTTTCACCCCTCCACTTT.